What follows are 4 T cell receptor beta chains derived from one specimen sequenced in a study of T cell clonotyping in hematopoietic cell transplantation. Profiled with immunoSEQ multiplex PCR; TCRdb holds only in-frame clones, not every one. The sample has 30,000 or so clones; 80% to 95% are singletons. The source material was PBMCs, sampled 100 days after allogeneic stem cell transplant. The receptors come from a female patient aged 50-59 years who had an allogeneic stem cell transplant from a related donor, so the T cells may come from the graft donor. Some clones in this sample may be carry-over from other donors' samples.

The chain recombines TRBV15 with TRBJ1-5; TRBD1 agrees at 7 bases. Germline values: CDR1 LNHNV, CDR2 YYDKDF (reference sequence). The CDR3 extends over 16 amino acids. The J segment lost 7 bases and the V segment lost 0 bases, leaving 9 bases of the junction unmatched. The CDR3: CATSRDIDRADQPQHF. In nucleotides, the CDR3 is TGTGCCACCAGCAGAGATATCGACAGGGCAGACCAGCCCCAGCATTTT. Full variable domain (outside the CDR3, taken from reference TRBV15 and TRBJ1-5): DAMVIQNPRYQVTQFGKPVTLSCSQTLNHNVMYWYQQKSSQAPKLLFHYYDKDFNNEADTPDNFQSRRPNTSFCFLDIRSPGLGDTAMYLCATSRDIDRADQPQHFGDGTRLSIL.

V usage is TRBV27 and J usage is TRBJ2-7; 8 bases line up with TRBD2. Germline values: CDR1 MNHEY, CDR2 SMNVEV (reference sequence). The junction had 6 bases not matched to a gene; V was cut back by 5 bases and J by 0 bases. The CDR3 is made up of 15 amino acids. The CDR3 is CASSDFSGDSYEQYF. The CDR3 bases are TGTGCCAGCAGTGACTTTAGCGGGGACTCCTACGAGCAGTACTTC.

The genes are TRBV4-2 and TRBJ2-2; D is unresolved. V lost 5 bases and J lost 4, with 5 bases in between. The CDR3 contains 12 residues. The germline CDR1 and CDR2 sequences are LGHNA and YNFKEQ. CDR3 nucleotides: TGTGCCAGCAGCTTTGCCACCGGGGAGCTGTTTTTT. It specifies CASSFATGELFF.

This chain links TRBV6-5 with TRBJ2-5, with 7 positions matching TRBD2. The end of the DNA fits TRBJ2-7 better, so the J call may be wrong. Germline loops: CDR1 MNHEY, CDR2 SVGAGI. The CDR3 is 15 amino acids. The CDR3 region has the DNA TGTGCCAGCAGTTCCCTCGGGGAGGGAGGGTACGAGCAGTACTTC. It codes for CASSSLGEGGYEQYF.